This T cell receptor (beta chain) was recovered during a study of human T cells and chemical hapten exposure. The library gave individual cDNA molecules unique molecular identifiers. In the study's own analysis: Samples had a median of around 94,000 TCRs, ranging roughly 20,000 to 750,000. In TCRdb, the 5' RACE reads were re-called with MiXCR into one record per CDR3 protein. These V and J calls originate from TCRdb's pipeline instead of the authors' own analysis. Of 150,000 or so distinct CDR3 sequences listed, about 4% are singletons. The authors' total RNA extraction used unfractionated whole blood. Findings of the study overall: High-frequency TCRs, those above 1 in 1000, stayed the same after DPC sensitization.

This clonotype occurred many times. Its target is not known. This clonotype was obtained from a female donor in good health.

This CDR3 reads CASRITGNSNQPQHF. CDR3 coding DNA: TGTGCCAGCAGGATTACAGGGAATAGCAATCAGCCCCAGCATTTT. This chain connects TRBV6-2 or TRBV6-3 to TRBJ1-5; tentative D call: TRBD1 (6 bases). The CDR3 runs to 15 residues. The V end lost 6 bases, the J end lost 0 bases, and 12 bases lay between the germline ends. CDR1 is MNHEY and CDR2 is SVGEGT in the germline V gene.